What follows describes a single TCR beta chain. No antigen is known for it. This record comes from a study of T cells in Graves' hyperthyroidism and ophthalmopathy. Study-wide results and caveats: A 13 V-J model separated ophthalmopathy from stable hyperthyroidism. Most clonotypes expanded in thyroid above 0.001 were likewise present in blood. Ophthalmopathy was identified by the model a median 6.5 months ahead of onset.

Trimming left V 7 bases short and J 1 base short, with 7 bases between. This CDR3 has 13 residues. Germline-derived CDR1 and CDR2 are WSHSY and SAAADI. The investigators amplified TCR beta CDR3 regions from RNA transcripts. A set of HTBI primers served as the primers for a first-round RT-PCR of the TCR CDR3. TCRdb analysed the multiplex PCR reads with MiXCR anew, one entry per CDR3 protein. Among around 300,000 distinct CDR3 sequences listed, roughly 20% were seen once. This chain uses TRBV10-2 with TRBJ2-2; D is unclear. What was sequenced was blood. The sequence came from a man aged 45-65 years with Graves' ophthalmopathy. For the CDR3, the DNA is TGCGCCAGCACCCCTCAGAACACCGGGGAGCTGTTTTTT. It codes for CASTPQNTGELFF.